This T cell receptor (beta chain) appears in the sequencing data of a study of blood T cells in healthy people across ages. Study findings and constraints: Roughly linear age-related decline in beta diversity appeared, significant by age roughly 40.

It was with a sample-barcoded 5' primer and a J-beta primer mix that a second PCR of roughly 6 to 11 cycles was run. Via MiXCR, TCRdb re-called the 5' RACE reads, giving one row per CDR3 protein. The profile shows fewer than 800,000 distinct CDR3 sequences, approximately 30% of them singletons. The CDR3 length is 14 residues. V was clipped by 2 bases and J by 5 bases, with 13 bases between them. Germline values: CDR1 MNHEY, CDR2 SMNVEV (reference sequence). There were at least 5.5 micrograms of total RNA extracted from every sample. This clonotype was found once. Its target is not known. With a much larger clone just one base away, this may be a read error.

The source is an elderly woman in good health. Sequenced: blood. The rearrangement links TRBV27 to TRBJ2-7; the D is unclear. As DNA, the CDR3 is TGTGCCAGCAGTTTACGGTGCAGCTCTAACGAGCAGTACTTC. As protein: CASSLRCSSNEQYF.